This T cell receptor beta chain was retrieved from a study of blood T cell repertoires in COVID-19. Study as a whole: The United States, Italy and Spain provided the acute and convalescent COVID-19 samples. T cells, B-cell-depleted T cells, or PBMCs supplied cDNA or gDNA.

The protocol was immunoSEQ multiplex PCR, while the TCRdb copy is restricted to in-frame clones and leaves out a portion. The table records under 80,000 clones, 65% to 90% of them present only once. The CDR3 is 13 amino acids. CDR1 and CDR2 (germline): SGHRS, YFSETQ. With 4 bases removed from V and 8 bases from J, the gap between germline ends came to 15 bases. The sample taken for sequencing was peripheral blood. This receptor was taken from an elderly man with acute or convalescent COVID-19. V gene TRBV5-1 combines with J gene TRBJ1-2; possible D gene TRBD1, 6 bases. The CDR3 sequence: CASSLGAGNGYTF. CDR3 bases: TGCGCCAGCAGCCTGGGGGCAGGGAACGGCTACACCTTC.